These 5 T cell receptor beta chains were all obtained from the same sample, sequenced in a study of radiotherapy plus CTLA-4 blockade in lung cancer listed by TCRdb under 2018. Libraries were constructed by the immunoSEQ multiplex PCR assay. TCRdb's version of the immuneACCESS table is confined to in-frame rearrangements and falls short of the full clone set. An unresolved V gene accounts for under half of the shortfall where checked; the remainder is of unknown origin. For this sample there are about 49,000 clones; 85% appear just once. In total, the top ten clones hold 25% to 35% of the sample. The input for sequencing was peripheral blood, taken from a patient treated with radiotherapy plus ipilimumab. The receptors originated from a human donor with non-small cell lung cancer whose response to radiotherapy plus ipilimumab could not be evaluated.

This chain connects TRBV4-3 to TRBJ2-5; no clear D. With the DNA end fitting TRBJ2-7 better, the J assignment may be wrong. The germline V gene encodes CDR1 LGHNA and CDR2 YSLEER. The CDR3 has 15 residues. The CDR3: CASSQDHDTTYEQYF. As DNA, the CDR3 is TGCGCCAGCAGCCAAGATCACGACACAACCTACGAGCAGTACTTC.

The sample holds one count of this clone. The V gene is TRBV29-1, the J gene TRBJ2-5; 10 bases agree with TRBD1. V shed 3 bases, J shed 4 bases, and the junction held 11 bases outside the gene matches. The CDR3 contains 16 residues. Germline CDR1 and CDR2: SQVTM and ANQGSEA. The CDR3 bases are TGCAGCGTTGAGGGAAACGACAGGGGGCAGGGAGAGACCCAGTACTTC. Amino acid sequence: CSVEGNDRGQGETQYF.

The rearrangement links TRBV5-1 to TRBJ2-5; TRBD1 aligns across 8 bases. Germline trimming cut 0 bases from V and 5 bases from J; bases unmatched to any gene: 3. There are 14 residues in the CDR3. The germline gives CDR1 SGHRS, CDR2 YFSETQ. The CDR3 DNA reads TGCGCCAGCAGCTTGGGACAGGGGTTGGAGACCCAGTACTTC. Residues: CASSLGQGLETQYF.

The V and J genes are TRBV5-1 and TRBJ2-1, with D possibly matching TRBD2 (6 bases). CDR3 length equals 16 residues. V gave up 6 bases and J gave up 12 bases, with 28 bases separating them. Germline assignment: CDR1 SGHRS and CDR2 YFSETQ. The CDR3 loop reads CASTLVGASTSVWQFF. CDR3 sequence (DNA): TGCGCCAGCACCCTGGTAGGGGCTTCGACTAGTGTCTGGCAGTTCTTC.

The CDR3 loop is CASSQDEQTYEQYF. The DNA of the CDR3 is TGCGCCAGCAGCCAAGATGAACAGACCTACGAGCAGTACTTC. The rearrangement joins TRBV4-1 to TRBJ2-7; D is undetermined. CDR1 and CDR2 from the germline V gene are MGHRA and YSYEKL. The CDR3 consists of 14 residues. V gave up 0 bases and J gave up 2 bases, with 8 bases separating them.